The sequence of this T cell receptor beta chain was determined in a study of Graves' ophthalmopathy and Graves' hyperthyroidism. Study summary: Prior to any treatment, peripheral blood was collected at the time of initial diagnosis.

The CDR3 contains 13 residues. CDR1 is PRHDT, CDR2 FYEKMQ, per germline (reference sequence). With a duration under 3 months, ophthalmopathy in the donors showed moderate-to-severe activity, CAS ≥3 and NOSPECS ≥4. RNA served as the template for amplifying TCR beta CDR3 regions. The first round was an RT-PCR with HTBI primers, and the second round was a multiplex PCR. MiXCR was run by TCRdb on the multiplex PCR reads, yielding one entry per CDR3 protein. Among roughly 700,000 distinct CDR3 sequences listed, roughly two fifths were seen once. About this clonotype itself: It may be a read error: a sequence one base away is much more abundant.

This TCR was recovered from an adult man with Graves' ophthalmopathy. This chain uses TRBV13 with TRBJ1-2; a possible D gene is TRBD1 (5 bases). Material: peripheral blood. CDR3 loop: CASSVGRDHGYTF. The CDR3 bases are TGTGCCAGCAGCGTAGGCAGGGATCATGGCTACACCTTC.